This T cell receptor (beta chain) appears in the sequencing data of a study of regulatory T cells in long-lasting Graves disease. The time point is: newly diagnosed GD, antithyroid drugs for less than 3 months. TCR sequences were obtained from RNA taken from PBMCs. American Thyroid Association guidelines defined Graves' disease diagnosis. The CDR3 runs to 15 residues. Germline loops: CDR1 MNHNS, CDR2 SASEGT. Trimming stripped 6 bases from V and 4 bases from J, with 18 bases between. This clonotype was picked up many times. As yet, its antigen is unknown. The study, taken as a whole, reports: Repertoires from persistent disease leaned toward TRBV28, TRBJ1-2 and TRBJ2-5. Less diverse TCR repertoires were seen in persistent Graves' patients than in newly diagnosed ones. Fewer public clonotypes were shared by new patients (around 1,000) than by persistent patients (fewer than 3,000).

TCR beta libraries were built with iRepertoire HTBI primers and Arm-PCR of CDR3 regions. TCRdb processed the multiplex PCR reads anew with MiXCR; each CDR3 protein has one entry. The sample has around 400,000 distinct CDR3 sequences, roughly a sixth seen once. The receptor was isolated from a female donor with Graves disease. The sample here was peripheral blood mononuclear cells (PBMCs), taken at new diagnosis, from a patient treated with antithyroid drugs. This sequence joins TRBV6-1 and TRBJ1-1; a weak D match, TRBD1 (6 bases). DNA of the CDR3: TGTGCCAGCAGCCCCCAGAGGGGGGTGCGCACTGAAGCTTTCTTT. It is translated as CASSPQRGVRTEAFF.